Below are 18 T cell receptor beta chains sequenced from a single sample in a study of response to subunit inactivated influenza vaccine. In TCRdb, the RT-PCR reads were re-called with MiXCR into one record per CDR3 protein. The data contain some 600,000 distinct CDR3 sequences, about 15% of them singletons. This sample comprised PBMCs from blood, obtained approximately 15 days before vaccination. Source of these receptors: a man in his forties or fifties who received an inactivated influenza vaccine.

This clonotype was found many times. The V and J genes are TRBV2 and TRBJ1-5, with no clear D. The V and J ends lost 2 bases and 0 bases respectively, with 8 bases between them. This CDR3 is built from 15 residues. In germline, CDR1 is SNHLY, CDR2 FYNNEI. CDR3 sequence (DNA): TGTGCCAGCAGTGAAAGCTGGTATAGCAATCAGCCCCAGCATTTT. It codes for CASSESWYSNQPQHF.

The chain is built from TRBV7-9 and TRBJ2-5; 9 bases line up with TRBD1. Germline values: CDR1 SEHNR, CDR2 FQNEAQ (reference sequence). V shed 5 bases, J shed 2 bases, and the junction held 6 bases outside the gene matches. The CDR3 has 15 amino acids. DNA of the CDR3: TGTGCCAGCAGCCGTTCCGACAGGGGGCAAGAGACCCAGTACTTC. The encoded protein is CASSRSDRGQETQYF.

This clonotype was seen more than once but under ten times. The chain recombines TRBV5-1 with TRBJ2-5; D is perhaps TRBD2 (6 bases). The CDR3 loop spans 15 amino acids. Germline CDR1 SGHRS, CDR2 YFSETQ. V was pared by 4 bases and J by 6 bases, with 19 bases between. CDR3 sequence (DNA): TGCGCCAGCAGCACCCTCGCCGGGAGAGGGAAGACCCAGTACTTC. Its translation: CASSTLAGRGKTQYF.

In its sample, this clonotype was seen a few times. CDR3 region: CAISELEGDNSPLHF. The CDR3 region has the DNA TGTGCCATCAGCGAATTGGAAGGAGATAATTCACCCCTCCACTTT. This chain joins TRBV10-3 and TRBJ1-6; no clear D. Trimming removed 6 bases at V and 5 bases at J, with 14 bases between. CDR1 is ENHRY, CDR2 SYGVKD, per germline. The length of the CDR3 is 15 residues.

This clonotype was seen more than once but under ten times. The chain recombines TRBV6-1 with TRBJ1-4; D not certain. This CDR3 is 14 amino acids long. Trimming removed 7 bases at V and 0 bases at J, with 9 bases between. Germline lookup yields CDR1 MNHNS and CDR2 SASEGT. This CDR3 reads CASKWTPTNEKLFF. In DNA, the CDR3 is TGTGCCAGCAAGTGGACGCCAACTAATGAAAAACTGTTTTTT.

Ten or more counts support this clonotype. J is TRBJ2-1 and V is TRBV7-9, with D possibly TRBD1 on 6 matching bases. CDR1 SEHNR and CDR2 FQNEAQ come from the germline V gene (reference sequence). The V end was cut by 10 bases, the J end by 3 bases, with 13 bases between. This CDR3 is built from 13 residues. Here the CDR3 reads CATDRYIYNEQFF. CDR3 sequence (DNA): TGTGCCACCGACAGGTATATCTACAATGAGCAGTTCTTC.

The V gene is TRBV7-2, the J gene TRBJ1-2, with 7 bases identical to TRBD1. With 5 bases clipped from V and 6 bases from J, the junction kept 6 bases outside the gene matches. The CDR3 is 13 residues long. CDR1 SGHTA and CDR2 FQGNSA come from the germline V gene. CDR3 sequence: CASSAGGSHGYTF. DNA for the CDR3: TGTGCCAGCAGCGCAGGGGGATCTCATGGCTACACCTTC.

The CDR3 region is CSAIGQGQNEKLFF. Here the CDR3 DNA reads TGCAGTGCCATCGGACAGGGCCAGAATGAAAAACTGTTTTTT. The chain joins TRBV20-1 to TRBJ1-4, with 8 bases aligning to TRBD1. CDR3 length: 14 residues. The J segment lost 5 bases and the V segment lost 6 bases, leaving 8 bases of the junction unmatched. Germline V gene sequence: CDR1 DFQATT, CDR2 SNEGSKA (reference sequence).

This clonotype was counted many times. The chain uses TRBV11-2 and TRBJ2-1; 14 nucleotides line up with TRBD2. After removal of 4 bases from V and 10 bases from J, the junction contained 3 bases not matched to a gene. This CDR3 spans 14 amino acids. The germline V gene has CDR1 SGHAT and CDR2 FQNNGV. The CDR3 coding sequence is TGTGCCAGCAGCTCCGGGACTAGCGGGGGAGAGCAGTTCTTC. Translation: CASSSGTSGGEQFF.

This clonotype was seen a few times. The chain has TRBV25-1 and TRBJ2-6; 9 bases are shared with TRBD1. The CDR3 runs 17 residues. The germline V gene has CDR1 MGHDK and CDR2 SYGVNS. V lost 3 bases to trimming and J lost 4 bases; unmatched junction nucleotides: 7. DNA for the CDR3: TGTGCCAGCAGTGACAACAGGGGGCCGAGCGGGGCCAACGTCCTGACTTTC. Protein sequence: CASSDNRGPSGANVLTF.

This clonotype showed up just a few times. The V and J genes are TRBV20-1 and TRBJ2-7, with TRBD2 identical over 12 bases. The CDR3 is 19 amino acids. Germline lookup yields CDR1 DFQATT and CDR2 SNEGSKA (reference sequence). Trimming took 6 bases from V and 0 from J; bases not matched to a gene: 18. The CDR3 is CSAPSRGGLAGTLSYEQYF. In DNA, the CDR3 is TGCAGTGCCCCTAGCAGGGGAGGACTAGCGGGGACGCTCTCCTACGAGCAGTACTTC.

The CDR3 DNA reads TGTGCCAGCAGCTTCGGGTCTTTCTACGAGCAGTACTTC. It translates to CASSFGSFYEQYF. This rearrangement joins TRBV7-9 to TRBJ2-7, with D unclear. Germline CDR1 and CDR2: SEHNR and FQNEAQ (reference sequence). CDR3 length: 13 residues. V shed 3 bases and J shed 3 bases, with 9 bases lying between them.

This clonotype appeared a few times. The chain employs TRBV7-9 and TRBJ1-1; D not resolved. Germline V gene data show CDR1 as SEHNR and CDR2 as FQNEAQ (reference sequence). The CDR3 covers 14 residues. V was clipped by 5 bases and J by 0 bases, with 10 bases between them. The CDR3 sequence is CASSLRNLNTEAFF. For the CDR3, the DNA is TGTGCCAGCAGCCTACGGAATTTGAACACTGAAGCTTTCTTT.

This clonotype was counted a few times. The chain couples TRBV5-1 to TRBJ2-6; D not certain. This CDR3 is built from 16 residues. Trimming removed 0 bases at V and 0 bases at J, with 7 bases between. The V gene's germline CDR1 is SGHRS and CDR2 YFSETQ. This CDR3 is CASSLGGNSGANVLTF. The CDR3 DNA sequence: TGCGCCAGCAGCTTGGGGGGTAACTCTGGGGCCAACGTCCTGACTTTC.

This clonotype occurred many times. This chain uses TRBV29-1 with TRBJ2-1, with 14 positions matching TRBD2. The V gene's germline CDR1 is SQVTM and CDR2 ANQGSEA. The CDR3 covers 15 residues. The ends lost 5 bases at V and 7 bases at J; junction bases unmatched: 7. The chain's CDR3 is CSVKGLAGERNEQFF. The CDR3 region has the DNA TGCAGCGTTAAGGGACTAGCGGGAGAGAGGAATGAGCAGTTCTTC.

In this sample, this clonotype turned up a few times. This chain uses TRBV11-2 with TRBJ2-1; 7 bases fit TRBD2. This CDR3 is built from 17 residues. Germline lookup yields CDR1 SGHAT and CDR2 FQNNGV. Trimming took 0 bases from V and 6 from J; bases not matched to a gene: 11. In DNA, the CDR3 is TGTGCCAGCAGCTTAGAGGGAGGGCTAGCGGACTTCAATGAGCAGTTCTTC. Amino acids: CASSLEGGLADFNEQFF. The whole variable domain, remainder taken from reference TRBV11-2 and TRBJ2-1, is EAGVAQSPRYKIIEKRQSVAFWCNPISGHATLYWYQQILGQGPKLLIQFQNNGVVDDSQLPKDRFSAERLKGVDSTLKIQPAKLEDSAVYLCASSLEGGLADFNEQFFGPGTRLTVL.

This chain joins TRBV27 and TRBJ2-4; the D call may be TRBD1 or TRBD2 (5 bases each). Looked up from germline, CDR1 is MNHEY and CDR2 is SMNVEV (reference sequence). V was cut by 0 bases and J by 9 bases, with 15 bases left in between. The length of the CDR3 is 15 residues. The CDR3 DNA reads TGTGCCAGCAGTTTATCAGGCCTATGGGGGTTCATTCAGTACTTC. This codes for CASSLSGLWGFIQYF.

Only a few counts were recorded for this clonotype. CDR3 DNA sequence: TGTGCCAGCAGTCCCACCTGGACTAGCGGGGGGAGCACAGATACGCAGTATTTT. Its protein product is CASSPTWTSGGSTDTQYF. This sequence joins TRBV6-2 or TRBV6-3 and TRBJ2-3, with TRBD2 identical over 14 bases. Germline CDR1 and CDR2: MNHEY and SVGEGT. The CDR3 runs to 18 residues. V lost 5 bases to trimming and J lost 0 bases; unmatched junction nucleotides: 7.